This T cell receptor (beta chain) originates from a study of regulatory T cells in long-lasting Graves disease. This clonotype was recorded at least ten times. Building of the TCR beta libraries involved iRepertoire HTBI primers and Arm-PCR of CDR3 regions. TCRdb analysed the multiplex PCR reads with MiXCR anew, one entry per CDR3 protein. The sample lists about half a million distinct CDR3 sequences; 12% were seen once. Time point meaning: newly diagnosed GD, antithyroid drugs for less than 3 months. The TCR library used RNA extracted from PBMCs. The EDTA tubes were filled with about 10 milliliters of drawn peripheral blood. Another study also made use of these data, one on T cells in Graves' hyperthyroidism and ophthalmopathy.

This TCR came from a woman aged 25 to 39 with Graves disease. The sample here was peripheral blood mononuclear cells (PBMCs), taken at new diagnosis, from a patient treated with antithyroid drugs.

This CDR3 is CASSPREREKLFF. In nucleotides, the CDR3 is TGTGCCAGTAGCCCCAGGGAGAGGGAAAAACTGTTTTTT. The rearrangement joins TRBV19 to TRBJ1-4, with D possibly TRBD1 on 5 matching bases. V gave up 6 bases and J gave up 8 bases, with 13 bases separating them. Germline loops: CDR1 LNHDA, CDR2 SQIVND (reference sequence). CDR3 length: 13 amino acids.